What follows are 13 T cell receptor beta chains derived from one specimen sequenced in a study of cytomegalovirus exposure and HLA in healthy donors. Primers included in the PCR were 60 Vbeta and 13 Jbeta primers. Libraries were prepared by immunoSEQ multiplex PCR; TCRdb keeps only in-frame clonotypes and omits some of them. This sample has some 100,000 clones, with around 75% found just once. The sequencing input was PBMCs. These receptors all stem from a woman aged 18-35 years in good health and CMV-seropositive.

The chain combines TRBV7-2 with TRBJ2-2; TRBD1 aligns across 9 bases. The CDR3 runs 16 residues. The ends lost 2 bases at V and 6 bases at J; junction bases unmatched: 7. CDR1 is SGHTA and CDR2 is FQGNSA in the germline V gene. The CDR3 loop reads CASSLYRGRGPGELFF. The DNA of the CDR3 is TGTGCCAGCAGCTTATACAGGGGGCGCGGGCCCGGGGAGCTGTTTTTT.

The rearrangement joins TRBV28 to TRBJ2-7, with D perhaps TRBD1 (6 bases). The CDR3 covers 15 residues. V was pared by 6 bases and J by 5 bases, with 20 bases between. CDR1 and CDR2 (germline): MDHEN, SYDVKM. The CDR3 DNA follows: TGTGCCAGCAGCCCACCGCAACAGGGTATGAACGAGCAGTACTTC. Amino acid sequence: CASSPPQQGMNEQYF.

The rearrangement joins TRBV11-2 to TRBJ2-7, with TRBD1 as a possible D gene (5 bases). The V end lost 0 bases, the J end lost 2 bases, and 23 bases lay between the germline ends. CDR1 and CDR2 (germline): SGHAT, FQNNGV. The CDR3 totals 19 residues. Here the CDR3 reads CASSLDRNRLLHPPYEQYF. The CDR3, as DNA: TGTGCCAGCAGCTTAGATCGAAACAGGTTACTTCACCCTCCCTACGAGCAGTACTTC.

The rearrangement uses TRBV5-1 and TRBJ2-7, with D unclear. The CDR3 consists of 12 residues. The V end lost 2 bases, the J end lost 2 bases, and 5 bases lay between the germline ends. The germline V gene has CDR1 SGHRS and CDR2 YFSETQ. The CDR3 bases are TGCGCCAGCAGCTTCACAGCCTACGAGCAGTACTTC. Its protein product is CASSFTAYEQYF.

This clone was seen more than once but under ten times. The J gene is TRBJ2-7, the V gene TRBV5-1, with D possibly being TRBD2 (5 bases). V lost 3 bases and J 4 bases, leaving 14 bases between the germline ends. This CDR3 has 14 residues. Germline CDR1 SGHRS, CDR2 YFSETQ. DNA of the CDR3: TGCGCCAGCAGCTATACTCTTGGCGGGTACGAGCAGTACTTC. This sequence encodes CASSYTLGGYEQYF.

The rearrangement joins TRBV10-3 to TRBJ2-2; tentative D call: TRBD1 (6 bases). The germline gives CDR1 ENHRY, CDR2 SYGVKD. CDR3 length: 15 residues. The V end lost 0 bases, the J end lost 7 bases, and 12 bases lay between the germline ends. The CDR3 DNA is TGTGCCATCAGTGAGTCACAGGGCGTATTCGGGGAGCTGTTTTTT. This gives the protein CAISESQGVFGELFF.

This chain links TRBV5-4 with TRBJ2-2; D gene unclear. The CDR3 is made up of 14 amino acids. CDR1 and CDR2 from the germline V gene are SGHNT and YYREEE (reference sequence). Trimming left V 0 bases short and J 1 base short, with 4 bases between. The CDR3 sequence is CASSLDRNTGELFF. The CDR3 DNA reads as TGTGCCAGCAGCTTGGACAGGAACACCGGGGAGCTGTTTTTT.

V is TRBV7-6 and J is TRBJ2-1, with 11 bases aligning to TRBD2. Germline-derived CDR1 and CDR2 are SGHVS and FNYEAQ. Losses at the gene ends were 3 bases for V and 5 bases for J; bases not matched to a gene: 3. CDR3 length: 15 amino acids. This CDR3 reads CASSLMGLADNEQFF. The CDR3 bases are TGTGCCAGCAGCTTGATGGGACTAGCGGACAATGAGCAGTTCTTC.

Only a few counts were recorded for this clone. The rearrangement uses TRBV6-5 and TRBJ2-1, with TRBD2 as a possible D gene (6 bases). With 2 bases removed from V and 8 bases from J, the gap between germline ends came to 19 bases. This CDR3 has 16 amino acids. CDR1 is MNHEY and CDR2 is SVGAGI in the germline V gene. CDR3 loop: CASSYTSSGASHEQFF. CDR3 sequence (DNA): TGTGCCAGCAGTTACACCTCTTCGGGAGCGTCACATGAGCAGTTCTTC.

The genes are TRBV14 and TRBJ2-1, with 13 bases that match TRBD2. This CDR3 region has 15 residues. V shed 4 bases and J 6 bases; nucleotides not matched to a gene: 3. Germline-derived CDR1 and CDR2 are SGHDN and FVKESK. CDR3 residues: CASSPGLAGINEQFF. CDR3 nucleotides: TGTGCCAGCAGCCCGGGACTAGCGGGAATCAATGAGCAGTTCTTC.

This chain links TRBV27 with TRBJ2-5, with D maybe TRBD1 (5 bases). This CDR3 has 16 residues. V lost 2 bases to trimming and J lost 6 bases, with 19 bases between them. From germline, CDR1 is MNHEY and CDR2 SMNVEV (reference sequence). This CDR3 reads CASSLGANLGAKTQYF. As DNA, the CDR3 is TGTGCCAGCAGTTTAGGGGCCAATTTAGGAGCGAAGACCCAGTACTTC.

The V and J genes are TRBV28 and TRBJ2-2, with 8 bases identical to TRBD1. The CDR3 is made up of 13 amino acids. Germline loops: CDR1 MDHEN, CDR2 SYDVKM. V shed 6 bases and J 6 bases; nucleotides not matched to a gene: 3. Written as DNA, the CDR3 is TGTGCCAGCAGACAGGGGGTGGCCGGGGAGCTGTTTTTT. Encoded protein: CASRQGVAGELFF.

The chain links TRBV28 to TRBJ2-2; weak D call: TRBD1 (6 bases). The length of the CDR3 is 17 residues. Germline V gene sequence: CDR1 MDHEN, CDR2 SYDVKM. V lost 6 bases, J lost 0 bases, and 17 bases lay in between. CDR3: CASSSSLRGSNTGELFF. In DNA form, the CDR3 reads TGTGCCAGCAGCTCCAGCCTCAGGGGTTCGAACACCGGGGAGCTGTTTTTT.